These 5 T cell receptor beta chains came from one sample sequenced in a study of CD8 T cells in ankylosing spondylitis. TCRdb processed the 5' RACE reads anew with MiXCR; each CDR3 protein has one entry. This table holds 750,000 to 850,000 distinct CDR3 sequences, 10% to 15% found once. Broader study findings: About 8 highly homologous variants made up a TCR beta motif, and this motif appeared characteristic of ankylosing spondylitis blood.

No antigen is known for these receptors. The sample consisted of blood, either unsorted or a sorted T cell fraction (not recorded which). The receptors derive from a male donor with ankylosing spondylitis.

The chain combines TRBV5-1 with TRBJ2-5; D is undetermined. Germline CDR1 and CDR2: SGHRS and YFSETQ. V was shortened by 2 bases and J by 2 bases, with 7 bases between the two germline ends. The CDR3 consists of 13 residues. CDR3 protein: CASSLQQQETQYF. The DNA for the CDR3 is TGCGCCAGCAGCTTACAACAGCAAGAGACCCAGTACTTC.

There are many counts of this clonotype. The chain uses TRBV29-1 and TRBJ2-3; D remains unclear. The CDR3 is made up of 11 amino acids. The germline gives CDR1 SQVTM, CDR2 ANQGSEA. V was shortened by 4 bases and J by 6 bases, with 8 bases between the two germline ends. This chain's CDR3 is CSVGVFDTQYF. As DNA, the CDR3 is TGCAGCGTTGGAGTATTCGATACGCAGTATTTT.

This clonotype was seen many times. This chain joins TRBV5-1 and TRBJ2-3; D not resolved. The CDR3 covers 16 residues. CDR1 and CDR2 (germline): SGHRS, YFSETQ. V lost 0 bases and J lost 2, with 13 bases in between. The CDR3 nucleotides read TGCGCCAGCAGCTTGGTCGGGCTTTCGTTCACAGATACGCAGTATTTT. Translating gives CASSLVGLSFTDTQYF.

This clonotype has a handful of counts. The CDR3 coding sequence is TGTGCCACCAGTGGTGGGACTAGCGCAAACACCGGGGAGCTGTTTTTT. Its protein is CATSGGTSANTGELFF. The chain is built from TRBV24-1 and TRBJ2-2; 10 bases line up with TRBD2. The V and J ends lost 5 bases and 2 bases, in that order; junction bases with no gene match: 4. Germline CDR1 is KGHDR and CDR2 is SFDVKD. The CDR3 sequence is 16 residues long.

The CDR3 sequence: CASSDRARAFF. Here the CDR3 DNA reads TGTGCCAGCAGTGACAGGGCTCGGGCTTTCTTT. The genes are TRBV28 and TRBJ1-1; 7 bases match TRBD1. Trimming took 5 bases from V and 11 from J; bases not matched to a gene: 5. The CDR3 contains 11 residues. Germline V lookup: CDR1 MDHEN, CDR2 SYDVKM. Full variable domain (outside the CDR3, taken from reference TRBV28 and TRBJ1-1): DVKVTQSSRYLVKRTGEKVFLECVQDMDHENMFWYRQDPGLGLRLIYFSYDVKMKEKGDIPEGYSVSREKKERFSLILESASTNQTSMYLCASSDRARAFFGQGTRLTVV.